This TCR beta chain was sequenced during a study of cytomegalovirus exposure and HLA in healthy donors. Trimming took off 2 bases at V and 0 bases at J, with 11 bases between the two ends. There are 15 residues in the CDR3. From germline, CDR1 is MGHDK and CDR2 SYGVNS. General observations from the study: Later on, analysis showed that most CMV-associated TCR beta chains appeared to be HLA-restricted. The authors later found TCR association rates varying by HLA locus, with DRB1 most and HLA-C fewest.

With 60 Vbeta and 13 Jbeta primers, the PCR was carried out. Sequencing used immunoSEQ multiplex PCR; TCRdb keeps in-frame clones, though not all of them. The data contain roughly 130,000 clones, roughly 62% of them singletons. For this clone: Its antigen is undetermined.

This sequence originates from a man between 25 and 39 years old in good health and CMV-seropositive. Sequencing was done on a sample of PBMCs. J is TRBJ2-7 and V is TRBV25-1; D possibly corresponds to TRBD1 (6 bases). The CDR3 nucleotides read TGTGCCAGCAGTGAACATAGGGGGAGCTCCTACGAGCAGTACTTC. This encodes CASSEHRGSSYEQYF.